The clone carrying this TCR beta chain has ten or more counts. Its antigen is still unknown. The data belong to a study of human T cells and chemical hapten exposure. This CDR3 contains 14 residues. V was clipped by 0 bases and J by 0 bases, with 6 bases between them. The V gene's germline CDR1 is LGHDT and CDR2 YNNKEL (reference sequence). Time point meaning: patch test 1, 2 weeks after DPC sensitization. As to treatment: therapeutic diphenylcyclopropenone sensitization with weekly scalp DPC. TCRdb reanalysed the RACE reads using MiXCR and keeps one entry per CDR3 protein. Among around 380,000 distinct CDR3 sequences listed, roughly 4.8% were seen once. Regarding the study as a whole: After DPC sensitization, TCRs above 1 in 1000 frequency showed no change. Controls formed significantly fewer large CDR3 similarity clusters than expanded TCRs did.

This sequence joins TRBV3-1 and TRBJ2-7; D uncertain. Specimen: whole blood, collected in connection with sensitization to the hapten diphenylcyclopropenone (DPC). This receptor was obtained from a woman aged 50 to 60 with alopecia areata. Some clones in this sample may be carry-over from other donors' samples. CDR3 DNA sequence: TGTGCCAGCAGCCAAGATTGGATCTCCTACGAGCAGTACTTC. Its translation is CASSQDWISYEQYF.